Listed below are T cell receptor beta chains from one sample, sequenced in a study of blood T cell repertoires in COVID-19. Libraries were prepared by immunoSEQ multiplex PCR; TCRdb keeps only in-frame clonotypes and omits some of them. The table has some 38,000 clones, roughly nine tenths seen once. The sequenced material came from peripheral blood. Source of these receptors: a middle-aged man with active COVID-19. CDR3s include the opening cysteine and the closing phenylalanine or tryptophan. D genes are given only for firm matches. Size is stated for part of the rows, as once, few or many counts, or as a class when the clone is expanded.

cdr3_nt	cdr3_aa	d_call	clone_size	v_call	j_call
TGTGCCAGCAGTTACGCGCTAAAGGAAGCTTTCTTT	CASSYALKEAFF	-	-	TRBV6-2/TRBV6-3	TRBJ1-1
TGTGCCACCAGCAGAGCTTCGGGGGGCTCGAGAACAGATACGCAGTATTTT	CATSRASGGSRTDTQYF	-	-	TRBV15	TRBJ2-3
TGTGCCACCAGCAGAGATCGTCGAGCGGGAGTCCACGAGCAGTACTTC	CATSRDRRAGVHEQYF	TRBD2	-	TRBV15	TRBJ2-7
TGTGCCAGCAGCTACGGACAGAACACTGAAGCTTTCTTT	CASSYGQNTEAFF	-	-	TRBV7-3	TRBJ1-1
TGTGCCAGCTCACTCGGACAGGGAGGAAGGGACACCGGGGAGCTGTTTTTT	CASSLGQGGRDTGELFF	TRBD1	-	TRBV18	TRBJ2-2
TGTGCCAGCAGCTTAGGTCCGGGAGGGGATGGCTACACCTTC	CASSLGPGGDGYTF	-	-	TRBV11-2	TRBJ1-2
TGTGCCAGCAGGGACAGGGGATTGAACACTGAAGCTTTCTTT	CASRDRGLNTEAFF	TRBD1	-	TRBV6-5	TRBJ1-1
TGCGCCAGCAGCCCTCGGGGGACAGATGGCACCGGGGAGCTGTTTTTT	CASSPRGTDGTGELFF	-	-	TRBV5-1	TRBJ2-2
TGTGCCAGCAGTTCAGGCTCTGGAAACACCATATATTTT	CASSSGSGNTIYF	-	-	TRBV7-3	TRBJ1-3
TGCGCCAGCAGTAGGGACATAGGAAACACCATATATTTT	CASSRDIGNTIYF	-	-	TRBV5-1	TRBJ1-3
TGTGCCAGCAGTTTATCGATAACATATGGCTACACCTTC	CASSLSITYGYTF	-	-	TRBV27	TRBJ1-2
TGTGCCAGCTCACCACTGGGACAGGGATCGTACTCCTCCTACGAGCAGTACTTC	CASSPLGQGSYSSYEQYF	TRBD1	-	TRBV18	TRBJ2-7
TGTGCCAGCTCAGCCCCGGGACAGGGAGGGAATGGCTACACCTTC	CASSAPGQGGNGYTF	TRBD1	-	TRBV18	TRBJ1-2
TGTGCCAGTAGTATAAGGCGGGACTCTATGGGGGAGCAGTACTTC	CASSIRRDSMGEQYF	-	few	TRBV19	TRBJ2-7
TGTGCCAGCAGTGAATTCCGGGACAGAATGAACAATGAGCAGTTCTTC	CASSEFRDRMNNEQFF	TRBD1	-	TRBV25-1	TRBJ2-1
TGTGCCAGCAGGCAGACTTATAGCAATCAGCCCCAGCATTTT	CASRQTYSNQPQHF	-	-	TRBV2	TRBJ1-5
TGTGCCAGCAGGAAAAACAGACTAGCGGGAGGGTACAATGAGCAGTTCTTC	CASRKNRLAGGYNEQFF	TRBD2	-	TRBV2	TRBJ2-1
TGTGCCAGCAGTAAAAACGGCTACGAGCAGTACTTC	CASSKNGYEQYF	-	-	TRBV6-5	TRBJ2-7
TGTGCCAGCAGCCAGTTACAGGGCTTGAAGACCCAGTACTTC	CASSQLQGLKTQYF	-	-	TRBV3-1/TRBV3-2	TRBJ2-5
TGTGCCAGCAGCCGGGACAGCTACAATGAGCAGTTCTTC	CASSRDSYNEQFF	TRBD1	-	TRBV7-8	TRBJ2-1
TGTGCCACCGGGGCTCGAGGACAGGGGGGACGGTCCAAAAACATTCAGTACTTC	CATGARGQGGRSKNIQYF	TRBD1	-	TRBV24-1	TRBJ2-4
TGTGCCAGCGGCCGGGAGGACCGGGCTGAGCAGTTCTTC	CASGREDRAEQFF	TRBD2	-	TRBV2	TRBJ2-1
TGTGCCAGTAGTATTAGCAGGGGGCTTTTCTACGAGCAGTACTTC	CASSISRGLFYEQYF	TRBD1	once	TRBV19	TRBJ2-7
TGTGCCAGCAGTCATCTCCGGGACAGGGACAACTATGGCTACACCTTC	CASSHLRDRDNYGYTF	TRBD1	-	TRBV6-6	TRBJ1-2
TGTGCCAGCAGTCGGGACAGGGGGCTTGGGGCTGAAGCTTTCTTT	CASSRDRGLGAEAFF	TRBD1	-	TRBV6-5	TRBJ1-1
TGTGCCAGCAGCTCCACTGGGAGTGCGGCTATTCGCTACACCTTC	CASSSTGSAAIRYTF	-	-	TRBV27	TRBJ1-2
TGTGCCAGCAGTTACTCGAACCCTAGCGTCAATGAGCAGTTCTTC	CASSYSNPSVNEQFF	-	-	TRBV6-5	TRBJ2-1
TGTGCCAGCAGCGTACCGGGGAGGACCGGGGAGCTGTTTTTT	CASSVPGRTGELFF	-	-	TRBV9	TRBJ2-2
TGCAGCGTTGGGGACAGGGGGCGAATCTACGAGCAGTACTTC	CSVGDRGRIYEQYF	TRBD1	-	TRBV29-1	TRBJ2-7
TGTGCCAGCAGTTTATCGGAGGGTACTATCTATGGCTACACCTTC	CASSLSEGTIYGYTF	-	-	TRBV27	TRBJ1-2
TGTGCCAGCAGCTTAGTTCTAGCGGGGTACGAGCAGTACTTC	CASSLVLAGYEQYF	TRBD2	-	TRBV7-2	TRBJ2-7
TGTGCCAGCTCACCAGACGGGACAGGGGGGAACACTGAAGCTTTCTTT	CASSPDGTGGNTEAFF	TRBD1	-	TRBV18	TRBJ1-1
TGCGCCAGCAGTGAACAGGGCTCTTTGGAGACCCAGTACTTC	CASSEQGSLETQYF	-	-	TRBV5-1	TRBJ2-5
TGTGCCAGCAGCTTTGGGGCGCATACTGAAGCTTTCTTT	CASSFGAHTEAFF	-	-	TRBV5-4	TRBJ1-1
TGTGCCAGCAGTGCTGAAGCGGGGGGCTCCTACAATGAGCAGTTCTTC	CASSAEAGGSYNEQFF	TRBD2	-	TRBV2	TRBJ2-1
TGTGCCAGCAGCTCAAGACAGGGAACGAACGAGCAGTACTTC	CASSSRQGTNEQYF	TRBD1	once	TRBV7-2	TRBJ2-7
TGTGCCAGCAGTGGACAGAACCCTTATGGCTACACCTTC	CASSGQNPYGYTF	-	-	TRBV12-3/TRBV12-4	TRBJ1-2
TGTGCCAGCAGTCAGACACGATTCTCCTACAATGAGCAGTTCTTC	CASSQTRFSYNEQFF	-	once	TRBV7-9	TRBJ2-1
TGCAGCTTTGGGACAGGGCGAAATCAGCCCCAGCATTTT	CSFGTGRNQPQHF	TRBD1	few	TRBV29-1	TRBJ1-5
TGTGCCAGCAGCCCCGGTAGCGGGGGGGCGGGGGAGACCCAGTACTTC	CASSPGSGGAGETQYF	TRBD2	-	TRBV9	TRBJ2-5
TGCGCCAGCAGCTTGGGGGGACTAGCGGGAGTGAATGAGCAGTTCTTC	CASSLGGLAGVNEQFF	TRBD2	once	TRBV5-1	TRBJ2-1
TGTGCCAGCAGCTTAGGACAGTCCCAAGAGACCCAGTACTTC	CASSLGQSQETQYF	-	once	TRBV7-2	TRBJ2-5
TGTGCCAGCAGCTTAAAATCGGGGGGGAACACTGAAGCTTTCTTT	CASSLKSGGNTEAFF	-	few	TRBV7-6	TRBJ1-1
TGCAGCGTTGAACCTTCATTCACAGGACAGGGCATATACTACAATGAGCAGTTCTTC	CSVEPSFTGQGIYYNEQFF	TRBD1	-	TRBV29-1	TRBJ2-1
TGTGCCTGGAGTTTCGTATCGGGAAATGAGCAGTTCTTC	CAWSFVSGNEQFF	-	-	TRBV30	TRBJ2-1
TGTGCCAGCAGCTTAATGGCGGGAACTTACAATGAGCAGTTCTTC	CASSLMAGTYNEQFF	-	-	TRBV7-2	TRBJ2-1
TGTGCCAGCAGTTCCCGGGCGACAGGGAACTATGGCTACACCTTC	CASSSRATGNYGYTF	TRBD1	-	TRBV27	TRBJ1-2
TGTGCCAGCAGCCCAGGGTCTCAAGAGACCCAGTACTTC	CASSPGSQETQYF	-	-	TRBV11-3	TRBJ2-5
TGTGCCAGCTCCCGGGGAAGAAACACCGGGGAGCTGTTTTTT	CASSRGRNTGELFF	-	-	TRBV27	TRBJ2-2
TGTGCCAGCAGCCAGTGGACAGGAGACTCTGGAAACACCATATATTTT	CASSQWTGDSGNTIYF	TRBD1	-	TRBV9	TRBJ1-3
TGTGCCAGCAGTTACTCTTGGAGCTACGAGCAGTACTTC	CASSYSWSYEQYF	-	medium-sized	TRBV6-2/TRBV6-3	TRBJ2-7
TGTGCCAGCAGCTTAACGGGACTAGCGGGGGGGCGCGTCGAGCAGTACTTC	CASSLTGLAGGRVEQYF	TRBD2	-	TRBV7-3	TRBJ2-7
TGTGCCAGCAGGGGCCCGGGGGGTATACATATTTCACCCCTCCACTTT	CASRGPGGIHISPLHF	-	once	TRBV11-3	TRBJ1-6
TGTGCCAGCAGTTACTCGACAGCTATGAACACTGAAGCTTTCTTT	CASSYSTAMNTEAFF	-	-	TRBV6-5	TRBJ1-1
TGCAGCGTTACAGGGTTGGATACGCAGTATTTT	CSVTGLDTQYF	-	-	TRBV29-1	TRBJ2-3